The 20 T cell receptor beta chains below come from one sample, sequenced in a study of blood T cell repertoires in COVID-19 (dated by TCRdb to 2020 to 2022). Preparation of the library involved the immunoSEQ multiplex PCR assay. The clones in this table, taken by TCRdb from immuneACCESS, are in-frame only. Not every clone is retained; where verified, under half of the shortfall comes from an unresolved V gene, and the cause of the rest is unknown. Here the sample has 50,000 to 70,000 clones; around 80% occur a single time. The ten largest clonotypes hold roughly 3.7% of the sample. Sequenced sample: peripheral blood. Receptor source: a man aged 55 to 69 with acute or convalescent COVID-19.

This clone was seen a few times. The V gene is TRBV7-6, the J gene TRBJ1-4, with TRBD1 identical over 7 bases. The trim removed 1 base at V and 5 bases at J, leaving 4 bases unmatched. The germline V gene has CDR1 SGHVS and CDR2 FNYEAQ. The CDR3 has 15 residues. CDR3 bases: TGTGCCAGCAGCTTAGTTCAGGGGGTAAATGAAAAACTGTTTTTT. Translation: CASSLVQGVNEKLFF.

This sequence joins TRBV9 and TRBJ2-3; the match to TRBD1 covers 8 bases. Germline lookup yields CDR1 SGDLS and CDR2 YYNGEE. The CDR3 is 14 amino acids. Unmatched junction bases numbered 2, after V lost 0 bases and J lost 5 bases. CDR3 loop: CASSVAGGEDTQYF. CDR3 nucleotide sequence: TGTGCCAGCAGCGTAGCAGGGGGCGAAGATACGCAGTATTTT.

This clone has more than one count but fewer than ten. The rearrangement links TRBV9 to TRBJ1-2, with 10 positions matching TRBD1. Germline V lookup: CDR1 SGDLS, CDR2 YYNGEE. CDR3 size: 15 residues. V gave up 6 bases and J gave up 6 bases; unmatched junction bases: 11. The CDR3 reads CASNRGTGDGNGYTF. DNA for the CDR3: TGTGCCAGCAACCGAGGGACAGGGGACGGTAATGGCTACACCTTC.

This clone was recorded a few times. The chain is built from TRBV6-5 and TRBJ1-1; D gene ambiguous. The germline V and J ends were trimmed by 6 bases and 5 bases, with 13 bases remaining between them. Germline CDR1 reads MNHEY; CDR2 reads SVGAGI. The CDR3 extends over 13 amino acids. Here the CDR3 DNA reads TGTGCCAGCAGGCAGTGGATGAGGACTGAAGCTTTCTTT. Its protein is CASRQWMRTEAFF.

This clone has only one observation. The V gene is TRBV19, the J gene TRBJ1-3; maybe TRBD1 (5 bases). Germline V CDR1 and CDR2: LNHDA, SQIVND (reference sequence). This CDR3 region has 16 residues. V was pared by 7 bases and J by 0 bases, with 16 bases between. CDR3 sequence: CASILRDSRSGNTIYF. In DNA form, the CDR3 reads TGTGCCAGTATCCTGAGGGACTCCCGCTCTGGAAACACCATATATTTT.

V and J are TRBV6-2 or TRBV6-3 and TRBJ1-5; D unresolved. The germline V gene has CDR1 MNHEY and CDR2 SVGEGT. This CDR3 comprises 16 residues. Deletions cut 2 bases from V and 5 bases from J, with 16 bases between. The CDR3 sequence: CASSYRSQVSHQPQHF. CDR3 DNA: TGTGCCAGCAGTTACCGCTCGCAGGTATCGCATCAGCCCCAGCATTTT.

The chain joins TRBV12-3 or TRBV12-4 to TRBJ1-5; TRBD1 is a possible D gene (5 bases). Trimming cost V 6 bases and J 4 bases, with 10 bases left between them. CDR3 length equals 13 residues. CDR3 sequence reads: CASSPTANQPQHF. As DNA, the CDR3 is TGTGCCAGCAGCCCGACAGCTAATCAGCCCCAGCATTTT.

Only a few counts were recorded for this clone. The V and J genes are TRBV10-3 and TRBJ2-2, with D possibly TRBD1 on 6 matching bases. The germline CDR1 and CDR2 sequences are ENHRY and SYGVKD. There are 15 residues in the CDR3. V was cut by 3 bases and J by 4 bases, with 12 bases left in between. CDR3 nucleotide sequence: TGTGCCATCAGTGATGATGGACAGCCCACCGGGGAGCTGTTTTTT. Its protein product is CAISDDGQPTGELFF.

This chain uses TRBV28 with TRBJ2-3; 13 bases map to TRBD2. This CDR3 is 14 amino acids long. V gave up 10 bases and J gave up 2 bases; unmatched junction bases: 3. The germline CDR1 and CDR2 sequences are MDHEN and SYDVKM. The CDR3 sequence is CATGTSGDTDTQYF. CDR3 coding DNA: TGTGCCACCGGGACTAGCGGGGACACAGATACGCAGTATTTT.

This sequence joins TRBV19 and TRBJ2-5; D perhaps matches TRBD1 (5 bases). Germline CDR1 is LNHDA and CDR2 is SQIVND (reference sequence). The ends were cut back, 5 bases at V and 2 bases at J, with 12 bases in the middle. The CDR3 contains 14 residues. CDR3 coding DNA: TGTGCCAGTAGTGGCCGACAGAAACAAGAGACCCAGTACTTC. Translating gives CASSGRQKQETQYF. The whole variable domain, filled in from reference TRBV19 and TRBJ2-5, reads DGGITQSPKYLFRKEGQNVTLSCEQNLNHDAMYWYRQDPGQGLRLIYYSQIVNDFQKGDIAEGYSVSREKKESFPLTVTSAQKNPTAFYLCASSGRQKQETQYFGPGTRLLVL.

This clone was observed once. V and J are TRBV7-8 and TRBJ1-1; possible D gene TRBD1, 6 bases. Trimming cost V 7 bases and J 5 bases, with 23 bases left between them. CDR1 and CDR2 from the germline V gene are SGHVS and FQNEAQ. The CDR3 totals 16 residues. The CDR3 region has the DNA TGTGCCAGCACCCACGGCGGGGGCACTAGTAGTACTGAAGCTTTCTTT. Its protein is CASTHGGGTSSTEAFF.

CDR3 in amino acids: CASKLARLAGGDRDTQYF. The CDR3 DNA is TGTGCCAGCAAGTTGGCTCGACTAGCGGGAGGAGATAGAGATACGCAGTATTTT. V is TRBV28 and J is TRBJ2-3; 13 positions match TRBD2. Germline CDR1 MDHEN, CDR2 SYDVKM. CDR3 length equals 18 residues. The ends lost 7 bases at V and 5 bases at J; junction bases unmatched: 15. The full variable domain, completed using reference TRBV28 and TRBJ2-3, is DVKVTQSSRYLVKRTGEKVFLECVQDMDHENMFWYRQDPGLGLRLIYFSYDVKMKEKGDIPEGYSVSREKKERFSLILESASTNQTSMYLCASKLARLAGGDRDTQYFGPGTRLTVL.

CDR3 loop: CASRTGVAGANEQFF. For the CDR3, the DNA is TGTGCCAGCAGAACAGGAGTAGCGGGAGCCAATGAGCAGTTCTTC. This chain links TRBV6-6 with TRBJ2-1; TRBD2 aligns across 9 bases. The CDR3 totals 15 residues. The V gene's germline CDR1 is MNHNY and CDR2 SVGAGI (reference sequence). V was clipped by 6 bases and J by 6 bases; unmatched bases: 9.

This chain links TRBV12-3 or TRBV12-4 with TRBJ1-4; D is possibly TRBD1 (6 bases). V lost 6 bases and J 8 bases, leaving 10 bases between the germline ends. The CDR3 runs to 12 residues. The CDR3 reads CASSLGAEKLFF. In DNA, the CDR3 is TGTGCCAGCAGCCTGGGGGCGGAAAAACTGTTTTTT.

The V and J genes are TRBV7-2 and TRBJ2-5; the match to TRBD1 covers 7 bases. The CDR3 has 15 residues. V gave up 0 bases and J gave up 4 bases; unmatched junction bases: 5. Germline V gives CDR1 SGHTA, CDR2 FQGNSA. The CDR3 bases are TGTGCCAGCAGCTTAGCGCGCACAGGGGTAGAGACCCAGTACTTC. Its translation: CASSLARTGVETQYF.

The CDR3 region has the DNA TGTGCCTGGAGTGTAAAGTGGGGCAGACCGGGGACTAGCGGGAGGCTAATAACCGGGGAGCTGTTTTTT. Its translation: CAWSVKWGRPGTSGRLITGELFF. The chain carries TRBV30 and TRBJ2-2, with 15 nucleotides matching TRBD2. CDR1 and CDR2 (germline): GTSNPN, SVGIG (reference sequence). V shed 0 bases, J shed 5 bases, and the junction held 22 bases outside the gene matches. The CDR3 has 23 residues.

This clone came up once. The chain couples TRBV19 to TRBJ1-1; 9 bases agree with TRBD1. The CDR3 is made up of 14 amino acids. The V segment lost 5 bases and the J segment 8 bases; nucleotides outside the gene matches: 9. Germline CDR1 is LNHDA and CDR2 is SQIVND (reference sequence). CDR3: CASSERGQGREAFF. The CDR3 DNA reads TGTGCCAGTAGTGAGCGGGGACAGGGTCGGGAAGCTTTCTTT.

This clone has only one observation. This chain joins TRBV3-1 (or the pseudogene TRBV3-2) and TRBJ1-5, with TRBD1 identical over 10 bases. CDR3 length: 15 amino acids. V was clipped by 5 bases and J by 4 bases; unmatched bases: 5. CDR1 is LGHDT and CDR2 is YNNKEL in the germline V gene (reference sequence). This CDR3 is CASSIGTGVNQPQHF. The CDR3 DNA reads TGTGCCAGCAGCATAGGGACAGGGGTAAATCAGCCCCAGCATTTT.

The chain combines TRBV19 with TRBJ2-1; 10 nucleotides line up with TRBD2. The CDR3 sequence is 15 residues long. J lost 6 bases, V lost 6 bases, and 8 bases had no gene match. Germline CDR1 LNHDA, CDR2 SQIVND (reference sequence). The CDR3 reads CASRGLAQKPNEQFF. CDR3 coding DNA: TGTGCCAGTAGGGGACTAGCGCAAAAACCCAATGAGCAGTTCTTC.

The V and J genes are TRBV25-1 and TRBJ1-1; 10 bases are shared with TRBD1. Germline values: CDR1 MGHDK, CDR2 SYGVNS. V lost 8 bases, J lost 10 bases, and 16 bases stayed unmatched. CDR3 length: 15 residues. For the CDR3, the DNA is TGTGCCAGCCCGTTTAAAGACAGGGGGCGGCTTGGAGCTTTCTTT. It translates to CASPFKDRGRLGAFF.